These 17 T cell receptor beta chains share one sample of origin, sequenced in a study of cytomegalovirus exposure and HLA in healthy donors. Both 60 Vbeta primers and 13 Jbeta primers went into the PCR. The repertoire was sequenced with immunoSEQ multiplex PCR; TCRdb's copy has only in-frame clones and lacks some. The table lists about 130,000 clones, around 74% of them singletons. The sequencing sample was made of PBMCs. These receptors were taken from a man aged 35 to 55 in good health and CMV-seropositive.

The chain links TRBV28 to TRBJ1-5, with D unresolved. The CDR3 extends over 16 amino acids. Germline values: CDR1 MDHEN, CDR2 SYDVKM. V gave up 7 bases and J gave up 5 bases, with 21 bases separating them. CDR3: CASTTRAGGQYQPQHF. CDR3 in DNA: TGTGCCAGCACCACCCGGGCCGGAGGGCAATATCAGCCCCAGCATTTT.

The chain combines TRBV7-9 with TRBJ1-6; 9 bases map to TRBD1. CDR1 SEHNR and CDR2 FQNEAQ come from the germline V gene (reference sequence). The CDR3 totals 15 residues. Unmatched junction bases numbered 5, after V lost 5 bases and J lost 6 bases. CDR3 protein: CASSQGTGLNSPLHF. The CDR3 nucleotides are TGTGCCAGCAGCCAAGGGACAGGGCTTAATTCACCCCTCCACTTT.

About this clone itself: Other DNA sequences in this sample translate to the same CDR3. The chain couples TRBV2 to TRBJ1-5; a possible D gene is TRBD1 (6 bases). The germline gives CDR1 SNHLY, CDR2 FYNNEI. The length of the CDR3 is 17 residues. V lost 3 bases and J lost 4, with 19 bases in between. The CDR3 here is CASSDVHRVHSNQPQHF. The CDR3 region has the DNA TGTGCCAGCAGTGACGTCCACAGGGTTCATAGTAATCAGCCCCAGCATTTT.

The rearrangement joins TRBV9 to TRBJ2-2, with 8 positions matching TRBD2. Germline V gene sequence: CDR1 SGDLS, CDR2 YYNGEE. This CDR3 has 16 residues. The V gene end was trimmed by 0 bases and the J gene end by 4 bases; junction bases not matched to a gene: 5. In DNA form, the CDR3 reads TGTGCCAGCAGCGTAGGGATCGGGGGGGGCACCGGGGAGCTGTTTTTT. Translating it yields CASSVGIGGGTGELFF. Looking up the rest from reference TRBV9 and TRBJ2-2 gives the full variable domain: DSGVTQTPKHLITATGQRVTLRCSPRSGDLSVYWYQQSLDQGLQFLIQYYNGEERAKGNILERFSAQQFPDLHSELNLSSLELGDSALYFCASSVGIGGGTGELFFGEGSRLTVL.

This sequence joins TRBV18 and TRBJ1-4; tentatively, D is TRBD1 (6 bases). CDR1 KGHSH and CDR2 LQKENI come from the germline V gene. The CDR3 is 16 residues long. V was cut by 3 bases and J by 5 bases, with 16 bases left in between. The CDR3 loop reads CASSPKDRVKNEKLFF. CDR3 sequence (DNA): TGTGCCAGCTCACCTAAGGACAGAGTAAAAAATGAAAAACTGTTTTTT.

This chain links TRBV11-3 with TRBJ2-1; TRBD2 is a possible D gene (5 bases). V lost 2 bases, J lost 4 bases, and 12 bases lay in between. The CDR3 totals 15 residues. Per germline, CDR1 SGHNT and CDR2 YENEEA. The CDR3 bases are TGTGCCAGCAGCTTAACGGCTAGCTGGTACAATGAGCAGTTCTTC. Translated, it gives CASSLTASWYNEQFF.

V is TRBV28 and J is TRBJ1-5, with 9 bases matching TRBD1. The CDR3 has 15 residues. J gave up 7 bases and V 5 bases, and 9 bases lay outside the gene matches. CDR1 and CDR2 from the germline V gene are MDHEN and SYDVKM. CDR3 sequence: CASSPPGTGLQPQHF. The CDR3 DNA follows: TGTGCCAGCAGTCCGCCCGGGACAGGGTTACAGCCCCAGCATTTT.

V is TRBV7-2 and J is TRBJ2-7; the D gene is possibly TRBD2 (6 bases). The CDR3 runs 14 residues. Germline CDR1 and CDR2: SGHTA and FQGNSA. Trimming left V 4 bases short and J 3 bases short, with 13 bases between. The CDR3 region is CASSSRLGSYEQYF. CDR3 in DNA: TGTGCCAGCAGCTCAAGACTAGGAAGCTACGAGCAGTACTTC.

V is TRBV5-1 and J is TRBJ1-3; D unclear. The CDR3 consists of 16 residues. CDR1 and CDR2 from the germline V gene are SGHRS and YFSETQ. Between the trimmed V and J ends, which lost 4 bases and 0 bases, there was a span of 14 bases. The CDR3 loop reads CASSASTRNSGNTIYF. CDR3 DNA sequence: TGCGCCAGCAGCGCCTCGACAAGAAACTCTGGAAACACCATATATTTT.

The chain recombines TRBV19 with TRBJ2-1, with 8 positions matching TRBD2. V trimming: 6 bases; J trimming: 1 base; junction bases outside the gene matches: 5. Germline V gives CDR1 LNHDA, CDR2 SQIVND (reference sequence). This CDR3 has 15 amino acids. The CDR3 coding sequence is TGTGCCAGTAGGGATAGCGGGATATCCTACAATGAGCAGTTCTTC. It translates to CASRDSGISYNEQFF.

The chain links TRBV30 to TRBJ2-1; D may be TRBD1 (6 bases). This CDR3 spans 14 amino acids. The germline V and J ends were trimmed by 0 bases and 9 bases, with 15 bases remaining between them. Germline CDR1 is GTSNPN and CDR2 is SVGIG (reference sequence). CDR3 nucleotide sequence: TGTGCCTGGAGTGTCACCAGGGGTCGGGCTGAGCAGTTCTTC. This sequence encodes CAWSVTRGRAEQFF.

Turning to this clone: Mismatch with germline at one junction end may stem from a read error. This chain joins TRBV7-7 and TRBJ2-5; TRBD1 might be the D (6 bases). The CDR3 has 14 residues. Germline values: CDR1 SSHAT, CDR2 FNYEAQ (reference sequence). CDR3 sequence (DNA): TGTGCTAGCAGCTTATTTGGGGGCCGTGAGACCCAGTACTTC. Protein product: CASSLFGGRETQYF.

The chain employs TRBV5-1 and TRBJ1-1; D not resolved. The CDR3 runs to 14 residues. Trimming pared 6 bases from V and 1 base from J, leaving 13 bases between. Germline values: CDR1 SGHRS, CDR2 YFSETQ. The CDR3 DNA reads as TGCGCCAGCACCAAAACCAACTGGAACACTGAAGCTTTCTTT. Its protein product is CASTKTNWNTEAFF.

The chain couples TRBV5-6 to TRBJ2-5, with a weak D call TRBD2 (5 bases). Germline CDR1 is SGHDT and CDR2 is YYEEEE. There are 15 residues in the CDR3. Between the trimmed V and J ends, which lost 0 bases and 5 bases, there was a span of 14 bases. Here the CDR3 reads CASSLVRRAWETQYF. The CDR3 DNA is TGTGCCAGCAGCTTGGTCCGGCGGGCATGGGAGACCCAGTACTTC.

The V and J genes are TRBV27 and TRBJ2-7; the match to TRBD2 covers 12 bases. The germline CDR1 and CDR2 sequences are MNHEY and SMNVEV (reference sequence). This CDR3 has 15 residues. With 6 bases clipped from V and 3 bases from J, the junction kept 6 bases outside the gene matches. The CDR3 sequence is CASSRLAGVGYEQYF. CDR3 sequence (DNA): TGTGCCAGCAGCAGACTAGCGGGAGTTGGCTACGAGCAGTACTTC.

The V and J genes are TRBV6-1 and TRBJ1-1; 8 nucleotides match TRBD1. Germline assignment: CDR1 MNHNS and CDR2 SASEGT. This CDR3 is 14 amino acids long. V dropped 5 bases and J dropped 6; count of bases not matched to a gene: 8. The CDR3 region has the DNA TGTGCCAGCAGTTCGGACAGGGAGAGGCCTGAAGCTTTCTTT. Its protein is CASSSDRERPEAFF.

This clone was detected once. This chain connects TRBV18 to TRBJ2-2; D is unresolved. The germline V gene encodes CDR1 KGHSH and CDR2 LQKENI. Between the trimmed V and J ends, which lost 2 bases and 4 bases, there was a span of 5 bases. The CDR3 runs to 13 residues. CDR3 sequence: CASSPGATGELFF. The CDR3 nucleotides are TGTGCCAGCTCACCAGGAGCCACCGGGGAGCTGTTTTTT.